This T cell receptor beta chain was recorded in a study of T cells expressing NK-cell markers. This CDR3 comprises 14 residues. Germline loops: CDR1 MGHRA, CDR2 YSYEKL. TCRdb reprocessed the 5' RACE reads and stores each CDR3 protein as one record, lacking DNA. Here the sample table reports 150,000 or so distinct CDR3 sequences. The rearrangement links TRBV4-1 to TRBJ1-2. This clonotype was sampled from a woman aged 18-70 years in good health. Sequencing used blood T cells: a sorted CD56 or NKG2C T cell subset, CD4+ or CD8+ T cells, or bulk PBMC T cells (not recorded which). The CDR3 reads CASSQDPTGGGYTF.